The sequence of this TCR beta chain was determined in a study of OX40 agonist ivuxolimab in advanced cancers. Study summary: Every patient in dose escalation had hepatocellular carcinoma, melanoma, renal cell or head and neck cancer.

Clones were sequenced by immunoSEQ multiplex PCR, and TCRdb holds only the in-frame ones, with some missing. The sample holds about 110,000 clones; around nine tenths are singletons and the top ten take approximately 0.5%. Germline lookup yields CDR1 WNHNN and CDR2 SYGVQD (reference sequence). The CDR3 totals 14 residues. Trimming stripped 3 bases from V and 2 bases from J, with 9 bases between. The origin of this receptor is an adult with an advanced solid tumor such as melanoma, head and neck, liver or kidney cancer. The source was CD4+ or CD8+ T cells sorted from blood, collected in a trial of the OX40 agonist ivuxolimab. The chain links TRBV10-1 to TRBJ2-3; unclear D gene. The CDR3 sequence is CASSDIGYTDTQYF. CDR3 DNA sequence: TGCGCCAGCAGTGATATAGGCTACACAGATACGCAGTATTTT.